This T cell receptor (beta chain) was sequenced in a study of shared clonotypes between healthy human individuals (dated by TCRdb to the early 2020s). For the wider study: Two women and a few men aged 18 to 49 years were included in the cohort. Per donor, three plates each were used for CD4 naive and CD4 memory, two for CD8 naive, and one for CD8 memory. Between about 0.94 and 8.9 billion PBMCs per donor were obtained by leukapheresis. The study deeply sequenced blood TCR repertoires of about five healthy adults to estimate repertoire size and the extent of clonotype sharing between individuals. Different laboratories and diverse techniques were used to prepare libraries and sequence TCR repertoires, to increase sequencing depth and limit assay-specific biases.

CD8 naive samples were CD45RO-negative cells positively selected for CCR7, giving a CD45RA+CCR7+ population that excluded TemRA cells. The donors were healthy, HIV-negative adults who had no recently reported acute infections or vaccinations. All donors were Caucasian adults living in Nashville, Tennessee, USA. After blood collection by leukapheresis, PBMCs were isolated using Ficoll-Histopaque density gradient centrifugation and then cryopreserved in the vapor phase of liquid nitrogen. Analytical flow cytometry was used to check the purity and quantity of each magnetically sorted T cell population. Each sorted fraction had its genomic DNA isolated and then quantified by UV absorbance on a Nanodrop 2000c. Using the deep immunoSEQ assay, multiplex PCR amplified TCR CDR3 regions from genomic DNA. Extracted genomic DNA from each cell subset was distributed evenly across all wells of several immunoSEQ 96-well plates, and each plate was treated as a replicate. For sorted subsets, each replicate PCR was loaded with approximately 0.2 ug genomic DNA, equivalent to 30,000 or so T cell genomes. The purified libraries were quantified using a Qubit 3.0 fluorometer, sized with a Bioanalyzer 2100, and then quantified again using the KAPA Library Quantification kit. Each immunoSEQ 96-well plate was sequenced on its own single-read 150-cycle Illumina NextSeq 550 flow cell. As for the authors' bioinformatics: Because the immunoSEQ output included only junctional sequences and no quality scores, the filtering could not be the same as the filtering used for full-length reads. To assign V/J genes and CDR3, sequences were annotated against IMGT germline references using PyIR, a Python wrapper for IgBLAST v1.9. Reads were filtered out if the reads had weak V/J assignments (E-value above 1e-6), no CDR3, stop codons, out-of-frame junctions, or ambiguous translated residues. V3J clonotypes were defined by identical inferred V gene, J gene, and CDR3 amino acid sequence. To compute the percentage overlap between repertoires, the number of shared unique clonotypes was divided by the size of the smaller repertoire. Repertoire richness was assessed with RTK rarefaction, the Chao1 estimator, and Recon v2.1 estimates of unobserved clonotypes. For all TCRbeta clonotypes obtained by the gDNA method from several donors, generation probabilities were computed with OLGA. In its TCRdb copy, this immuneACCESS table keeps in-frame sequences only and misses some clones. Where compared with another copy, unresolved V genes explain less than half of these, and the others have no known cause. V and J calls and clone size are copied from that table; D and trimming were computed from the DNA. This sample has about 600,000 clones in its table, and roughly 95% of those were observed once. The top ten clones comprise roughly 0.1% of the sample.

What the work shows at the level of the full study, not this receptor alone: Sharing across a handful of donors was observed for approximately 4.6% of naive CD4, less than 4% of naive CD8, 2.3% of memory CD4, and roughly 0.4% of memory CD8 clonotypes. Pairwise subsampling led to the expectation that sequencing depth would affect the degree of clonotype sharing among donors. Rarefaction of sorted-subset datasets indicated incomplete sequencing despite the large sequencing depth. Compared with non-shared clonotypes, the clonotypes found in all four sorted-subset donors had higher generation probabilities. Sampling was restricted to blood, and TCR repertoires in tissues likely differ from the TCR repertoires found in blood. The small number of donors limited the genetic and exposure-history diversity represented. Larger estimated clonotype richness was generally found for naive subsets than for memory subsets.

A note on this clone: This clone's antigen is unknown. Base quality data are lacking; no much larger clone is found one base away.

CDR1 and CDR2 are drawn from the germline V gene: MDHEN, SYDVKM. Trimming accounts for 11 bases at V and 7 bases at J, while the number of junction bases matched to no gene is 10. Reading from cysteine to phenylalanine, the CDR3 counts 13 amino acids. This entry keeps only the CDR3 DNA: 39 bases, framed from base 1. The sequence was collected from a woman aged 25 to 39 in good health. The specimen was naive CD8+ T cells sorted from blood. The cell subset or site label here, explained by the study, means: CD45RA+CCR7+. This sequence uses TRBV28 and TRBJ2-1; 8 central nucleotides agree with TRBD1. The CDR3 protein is CAGGAGGKNEQFF. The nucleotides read TGTGCCGGCGGGGCAGGGGGCAAGAATGAGCAGTTCTTC.